This TCR beta chain was retrieved from a study of blood T cell repertoires in COVID-19. TCRdb's table, derived via immunoSEQ multiplex PCR, lists solely in-frame clones and lacks some. The sample shows approximately 300,000 clones, roughly 90% of them seen only once. The CDR3 is 14 amino acids. Germline V gene sequence: CDR1 SEHNR, CDR2 FQNEAQ (reference sequence). The V end was cut by 3 bases, the J end by 6 bases, with 15 bases between. The chain links TRBV7-9 to TRBJ2-7; D might be TRBD2 (5 bases). This clonotype originated in a young woman with COVID-19, enrolled during active disease. The sequencing sample was made of peripheral blood. This chain's CDR3 is CASSLTQLVPEQYF. CDR3 DNA: TGTGCCAGCAGCTTGACGCAACTAGTCCCCGAGCAGTACTTC.